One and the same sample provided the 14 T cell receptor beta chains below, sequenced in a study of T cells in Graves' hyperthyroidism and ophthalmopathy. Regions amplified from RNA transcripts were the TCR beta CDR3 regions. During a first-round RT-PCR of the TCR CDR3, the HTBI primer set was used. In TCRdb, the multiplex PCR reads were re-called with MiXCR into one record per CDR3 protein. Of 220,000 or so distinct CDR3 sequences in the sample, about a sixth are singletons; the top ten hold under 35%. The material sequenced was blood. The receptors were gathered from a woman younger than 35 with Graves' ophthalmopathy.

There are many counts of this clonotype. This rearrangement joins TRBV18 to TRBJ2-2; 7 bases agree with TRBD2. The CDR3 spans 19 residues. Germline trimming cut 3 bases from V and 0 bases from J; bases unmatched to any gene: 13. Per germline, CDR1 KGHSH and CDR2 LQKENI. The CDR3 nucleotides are TGTGCCAGCTCACCGTTGTCGGTCGGGGGGTTCGCGAACACCGGGGAGCTGTTTTTT. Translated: CASSPLSVGGFANTGELFF.

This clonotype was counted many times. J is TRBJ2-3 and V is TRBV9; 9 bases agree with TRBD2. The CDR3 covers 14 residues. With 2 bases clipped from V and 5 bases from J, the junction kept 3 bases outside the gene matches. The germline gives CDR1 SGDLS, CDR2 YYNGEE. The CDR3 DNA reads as TGTGCCAGCAGCGTGCGCGGGAGGGAAGATACGCAGTATTTT. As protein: CASSVRGREDTQYF.

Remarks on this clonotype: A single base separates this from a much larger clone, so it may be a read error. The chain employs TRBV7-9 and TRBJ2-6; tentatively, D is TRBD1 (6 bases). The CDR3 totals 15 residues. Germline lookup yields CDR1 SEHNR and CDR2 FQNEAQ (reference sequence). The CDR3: CASSPDRSGANVLAF. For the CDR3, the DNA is TGTGCCAGCAGCCCGGACAGATCTGGGGCCAACGTCCTGGCTTTC.

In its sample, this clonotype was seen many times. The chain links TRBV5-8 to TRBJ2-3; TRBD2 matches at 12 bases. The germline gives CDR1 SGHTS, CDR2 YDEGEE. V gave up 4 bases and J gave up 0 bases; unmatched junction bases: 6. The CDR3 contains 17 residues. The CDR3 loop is CASSLQGLAGSTDTQYF. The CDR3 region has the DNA TGTGCCAGCAGCCTCCAAGGACTAGCGGGGAGCACAGATACGCAGTATTTT.

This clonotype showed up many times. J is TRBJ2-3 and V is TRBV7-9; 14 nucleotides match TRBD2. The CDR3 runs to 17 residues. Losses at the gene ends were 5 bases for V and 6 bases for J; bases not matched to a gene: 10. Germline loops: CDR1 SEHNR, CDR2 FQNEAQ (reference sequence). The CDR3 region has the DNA TGTGCCAGCAGCCCACGCCGGACTAGCGGGGGGCGGGATACGCAGTATTTT. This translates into CASSPRRTSGGRDTQYF.

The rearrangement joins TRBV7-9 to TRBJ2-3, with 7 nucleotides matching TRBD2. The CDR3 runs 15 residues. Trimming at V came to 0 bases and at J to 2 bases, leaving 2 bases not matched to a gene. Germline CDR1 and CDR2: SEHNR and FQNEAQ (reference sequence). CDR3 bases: TGTGCCAGCAGCTTAGCGGGGGGGGTCACAGATACGCAGTATTTT. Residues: CASSLAGGVTDTQYF.

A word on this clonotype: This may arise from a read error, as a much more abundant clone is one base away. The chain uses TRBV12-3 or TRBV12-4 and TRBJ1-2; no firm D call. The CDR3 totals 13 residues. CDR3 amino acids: CASSSKKSYGHTF. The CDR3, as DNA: TGTGCCAGCAGTTCGAAAAAGAGCTATGGCCACACCTTC.

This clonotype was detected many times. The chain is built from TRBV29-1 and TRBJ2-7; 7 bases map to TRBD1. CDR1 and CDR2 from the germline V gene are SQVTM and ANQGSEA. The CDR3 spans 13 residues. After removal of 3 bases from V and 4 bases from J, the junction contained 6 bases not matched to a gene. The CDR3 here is CSVDRQGTYEQYF. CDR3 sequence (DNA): TGCAGCGTTGATCGACAGGGTACGTACGAGCAGTACTTC.

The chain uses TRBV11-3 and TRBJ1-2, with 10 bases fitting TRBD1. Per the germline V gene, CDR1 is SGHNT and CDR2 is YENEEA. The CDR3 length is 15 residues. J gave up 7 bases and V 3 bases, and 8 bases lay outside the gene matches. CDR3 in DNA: TGTGCCAGCAGCTTTTCCGGGACAGGGGCGAGTGGCTACACCTTC. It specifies CASSFSGTGASGYTF.

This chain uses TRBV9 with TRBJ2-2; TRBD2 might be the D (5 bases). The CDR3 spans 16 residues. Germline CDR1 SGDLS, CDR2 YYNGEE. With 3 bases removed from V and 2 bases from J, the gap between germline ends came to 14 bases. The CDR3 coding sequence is TGTGCCAGCAGCGATCGAGTCGAGGGAAACACCGGGGAGCTGTTTTTT. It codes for CASSDRVEGNTGELFF.

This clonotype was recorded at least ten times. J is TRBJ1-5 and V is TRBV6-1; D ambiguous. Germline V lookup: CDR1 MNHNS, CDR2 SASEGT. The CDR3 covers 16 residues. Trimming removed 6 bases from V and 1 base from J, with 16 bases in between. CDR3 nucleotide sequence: TGTGCCAGCAGCTCGAGGTCGGGGAGAAGCAATCAGCCCCAGCATTTT. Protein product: CASSSRSGRSNQPQHF.

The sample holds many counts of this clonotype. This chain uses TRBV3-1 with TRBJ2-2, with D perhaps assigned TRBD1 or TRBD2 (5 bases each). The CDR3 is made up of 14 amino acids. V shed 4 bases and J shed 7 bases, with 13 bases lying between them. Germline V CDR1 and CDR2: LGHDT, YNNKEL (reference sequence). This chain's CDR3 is CASSRGSGGGELFF. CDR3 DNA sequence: TGTGCCAGCAGCCGGGGGTCGGGTGGCGGGGAGCTGTTTTTT.

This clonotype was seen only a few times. DNA of the CDR3: TGCAGTGCTAGATTGGGGGGGGCAGTCAACTATGGCTACACCTTC. Translation gives CSARLGGAVNYGYTF. The genes are TRBV20-1 and TRBJ1-2, with D possibly matching TRBD1 (6 bases). The CDR3 has 15 amino acids. V dropped 2 bases and J dropped 2 bases, with 15 bases sitting between them. Germline V gives CDR1 DFQATT, CDR2 SNEGSKA (reference sequence).

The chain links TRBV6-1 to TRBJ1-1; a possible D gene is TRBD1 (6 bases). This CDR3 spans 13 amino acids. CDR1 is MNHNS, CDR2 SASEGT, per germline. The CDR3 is CVAQVGGLTEAFF. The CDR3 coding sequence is TGTGTCGCACAAGTCGGGGGGCTCACTGAAGCTTTCTTT.